Described below is a single T cell receptor beta chain sequence and its context. Its target is not known. V was pared by 1 base and J by 14 bases, with 11 bases of the junction left unmatched. Germline V gene data show CDR1 as MGHRA and CDR2 as YSYEKL. This CDR3 spans 16 amino acids. Assay: immunoSEQ multiplex PCR; the TCRdb copy retains only in-frame clones and omits some. The sample consists of around 120,000 clones, approximately 85% of them appearing once. The record originates from a study of T cell responses to AZD1222 COVID-19 vaccine. Study conclusions and caveats: The sample set comprised mostly white British donors with more females, and clonal diversity was possibly underestimated. Rises in breadth and depth of Spike-specific TCRs came after two AZD1222 doses. Of the AZD1222 recipients, only 6 or 7 were seropositive at baseline. Among spike-specific TCRs, nearly half reportedly target unmutated variant regions.

The sequence was collected from an adult in good health. This chain connects TRBV4-1 to TRBJ2-1; 13 positions match TRBD2. The source material was peripheral blood, sampled on day 0 of AZD1222 vaccination. The CDR3 spells CASSQVSTSGGAQKFF. In DNA form, the CDR3 reads TGCGCCAGCAGCCAAGTCTCTACTAGCGGGGGGGCCCAAAAGTTCTTC.